These 32 T cell receptor beta chains share one sample of origin, sequenced in a study of Ad26.COV2.S vaccination and SARS-CoV-2 variants. Treatment meaning: about 20 received Ad26.COV2.S at low or high dose, single or two shots; 5 received placebo; per-sample allocation not given. Sampling took place 63 days after the first vaccine or placebo injection. The protocol was immunoSEQ multiplex PCR, while the TCRdb copy is restricted to in-frame clones and leaves out a portion. The sample shows fewer than 400,000 clones, around 84% of them seen only once. This specimen consisted of peripheral blood, obtained in a trial of Ad26.COV2.S vaccine versus placebo. The source of these receptors is a person aged 18 to 59 who received the Ad26.COV2.S COVID-19 vaccine or a placebo.

Details on this clone: The same CDR3 can be traced to other DNA sequences in this sample. The chain links TRBV24-1 to TRBJ2-7; the D is unclear. The CDR3 runs 11 residues. Trimming shortened V by 3 bases and J by 4 bases, and 3 bases separated the two germline ends. Germline CDR1 reads KGHDR; CDR2 reads SFDVKD. DNA of the CDR3: TGTGCCACCAGTGATGGTTACGAGCAGTACTTC. Amino acids: CATSDGYEQYF.

This chain uses TRBV7-2 with TRBJ1-1; TRBD1 matches at 7 bases. The CDR3 length is 14 residues. CDR1 is SGHTA and CDR2 is FQGNSA in the germline V gene. J gave up 11 bases and V 1 base, and 10 bases lay outside the gene matches. In DNA, the CDR3 is TGTGCCAGCAGCTTAGGGTTCCGACAGGGATCGGCTTTCTTT. As protein: CASSLGFRQGSAFF.

This clone appeared once. The chain has TRBV19 and TRBJ2-3; 7 nucleotides agree with TRBD1. The V and J ends lost 4 bases and 5 bases, in that order; junction bases with no gene match: 6. CDR3 length: 14 residues. Looked up from germline, CDR1 is LNHDA and CDR2 is SQIVND (reference sequence). The CDR3 sequence: CASSTQGSGDTQYF. The CDR3 region has the DNA TGTGCCAGTAGTACACAGGGGTCGGGAGATACGCAGTATTTT.

CDR3 sequence (DNA): TGTGCCAGCAGCCTAGTTGGGGGGACAACTAACTATGGCTACACCTTC. Translating it yields CASSLVGGTTNYGYTF. The chain carries TRBV2 and TRBJ1-2; possibly TRBD1 for D (6 bases). The V end was cut by 6 bases, the J end by 0 bases, with 17 bases between. Per germline, CDR1 SNHLY and CDR2 FYNNEI. The length of the CDR3 is 16 residues.

The V gene is TRBV6-5, the J gene TRBJ2-7; 9 nucleotides match TRBD1. The CDR3 has 15 residues. V was pared by 6 bases and J by 3 bases, with 9 bases of the junction left unmatched. Germline values: CDR1 MNHEY, CDR2 SVGAGI. CDR3 nucleotide sequence: TGTGCCAGCAGCCGGACAGGGGACCCACTCTACGAGCAGTACTTC. This sequence encodes CASSRTGDPLYEQYF.

The chain has TRBV9 and TRBJ1-2; a weak D match, TRBD1 (6 bases). CDR3 length equals 15 residues. V was cut by 4 bases and J by 4 bases, with 17 bases left in between. Germline CDR1 and CDR2: SGDLS and YYNGEE. The CDR3 region is CASSPPSDSTYGYTF. DNA for the CDR3: TGTGCCAGCAGCCCTCCATCGGACAGTACCTATGGCTACACCTTC.

This clone was observed a few times. The gene calls are TRBV2 and TRBJ2-5, with 8 bases fitting TRBD1. Per the germline V gene, CDR1 is SNHLY and CDR2 is FYNNEI. J gave up 5 bases and V 2 bases, and 7 bases lay outside the gene matches. This CDR3 comprises 15 residues. The CDR3 nucleotides read TGTGCCAGCAGTGAAAGCCAGGGGGCGACGGAGACCCAGTACTTC. As protein: CASSESQGATETQYF. Variable domain in full (rest from reference TRBV2 and TRBJ2-5): EPEVTQTPSHQVTQMGQEVILRCVPISNHLYFYWYRQILGQKVEFLVSFYNNEISEKSEIFDDQFSVERPDGSNFTLKIRSTKLEDSAMYFCASSESQGATETQYFGPGTRLLVL.

The CDR3 is CASSPTHRAQEEQYF. CDR3 DNA: TGTGCCAGCAGCCCTACCCATCGCGCACAGGAGGAGCAGTACTTC. The chain combines TRBV11-3 with TRBJ2-7, with D possibly being TRBD1 (5 bases). Trimming left V 5 bases short and J 7 bases short, with 21 bases between. CDR3 length equals 15 residues. Per germline, CDR1 SGHNT and CDR2 YENEEA.

This sequence joins TRBV7-9 and TRBJ2-3; D remains unclear. Germline CDR1 reads SEHNR; CDR2 reads FQNEAQ (reference sequence). CDR3 length equals 13 residues. The germline V and J ends were trimmed by 2 bases and 4 bases, with 7 bases remaining between them. CDR3 sequence: CASSLKSSDTQYF. The CDR3 region has the DNA TGTGCCAGCAGCTTAAAGTCCTCAGATACGCAGTATTTT.

The gene calls are TRBV12-3 or TRBV12-4 and TRBJ2-5; D might be TRBD2 (6 bases). This CDR3 has 13 residues. V was shortened by 6 bases and J by 2 bases, with 10 bases between the two germline ends. CDR3 loop: CASSRDLQETQYF. CDR3 coding DNA: TGTGCCAGCAGCCGGGACTTACAAGAGACCCAGTACTTC.

The rearrangement joins TRBV2 to TRBJ2-5; D gene ambiguous. CDR1 SNHLY and CDR2 FYNNEI come from the germline V gene. Trimming removed 7 bases from V and 5 bases from J, with 20 bases in between. The CDR3 contains 15 residues. CDR3 bases: TGTGCCAGCATAGCTCTGGATTCCGTGGCGGAGACCCAGTACTTC. It specifies CASIALDSVAETQYF.

The chain is built from TRBV6-5 and TRBJ2-7, with TRBD2 matching 8 bases. The length of the CDR3 is 13 residues. Germline CDR1 and CDR2: MNHEY and SVGAGI. After removal of 6 bases from V and 5 bases from J, the junction contained 6 bases not matched to a gene. CDR3 nucleotide sequence: TGTGCCAGCAGGGGGACTAGTTCCCACGAGCAGTACTTC. Translating gives CASRGTSSHEQYF.

This clone was seen only once. V and J are TRBV5-6 and TRBJ2-7; possible D gene TRBD1, 7 bases. Germline lookup yields CDR1 SGHDT and CDR2 YYEEEE. The CDR3 spans 15 residues. The V gene lost 2 bases and the J gene lost 2 bases, with 14 bases spanning the gap. The CDR3 DNA reads TGTGCCAGCAGCTTACAGGGGAGGCTGACCTACGAGCAGTACTTC. It encodes CASSLQGRLTYEQYF.

The chain employs TRBV5-1 and TRBJ2-5; tentative D call: TRBD1 (6 bases). The CDR3 is 13 amino acids. The germline gives CDR1 SGHRS, CDR2 YFSETQ. Trimming removed 0 bases at V and 5 bases at J, with 8 bases between. CDR3 sequence: CASSLDRAETQYF. DNA of the CDR3: TGCGCCAGCAGCTTGGACAGGGCGGAGACCCAGTACTTC. Full variable domain (missing parts from reference TRBV5-1 and TRBJ2-5): KAGVTQTPRYLIKTRGQQVTLSCSPISGHRSVSWYQQTPGQGLQFLFEYFSETQRNKGNFPGRFSGRQFSNSRSEMNVSTLELGDSALYLCASSLDRAETQYFGPGTRLLVL.

The rearrangement links TRBV18 to TRBJ2-5; 7 bases agree with TRBD1. Per the germline V gene, CDR1 is KGHSH and CDR2 is LQKENI. There are 14 residues in the CDR3. The junction had 6 bases not matched to a gene; V was cut back by 3 bases and J by 5 bases. CDR3 protein: CASSPRGPRETQYF. The CDR3 bases are TGTGCCAGCTCACCGAGGGGGCCCCGTGAGACCCAGTACTTC.

V is TRBV12-5 and J is TRBJ1-1, with 8 positions matching TRBD1. Unmatched junction bases numbered 8, after V lost 6 bases and J lost 8 bases. Germline V gene data show CDR1 as LGHNT and CDR2 as FRNRAP. The CDR3 totals 13 residues. The CDR3 loop is CASGPIDRGEAFF. The CDR3 bases are TGTGCTAGTGGCCCTATCGACAGGGGCGAAGCTTTCTTT.

The chain has TRBV25-1 and TRBJ1-3, with 7 bases matching TRBD1. The CDR3 contains 15 residues. Germline assignment: CDR1 MGHDK and CDR2 SYGVNS. Trimming took 5 bases from V and 0 from J; bases not matched to a gene: 4. The CDR3 DNA reads TGTGCCAGCAGTAGGGGACAGTACTCTGGAAACACCATATATTTT. Translating gives CASSRGQYSGNTIYF. Filled out from reference TRBV25-1 and TRBJ1-3, the complete variable domain reads EADIYQTPRYLVIGTGKKITLECSQTMGHDKMYWYQQDPGMELHLIHYSYGVNSTEKGDLSSESTVSRIRTEHFPLTLESARPSHTSQYLCASSRGQYSGNTIYFGEGSWLTVV.

The rearrangement uses TRBV6-1 and TRBJ1-5, with a tentative D call TRBD1 (5 bases). This CDR3 contains 15 residues. Trimming took off 2 bases at V and 11 bases at J, with 19 bases between the two ends. The germline V gene has CDR1 MNHNS and CDR2 SASEGT. In DNA, the CDR3 is TGTGCCAGCAGTGAAAGGCGGGGCGGACGGGGAGCCCAGCATTTT. This encodes CASSERRGGRGAQHF.

This clone was counted only a few times. The V and J genes are TRBV6-2 or TRBV6-3 and TRBJ1-2, with unresolved D. The CDR3 covers 14 residues. With 4 bases removed from V and 4 bases from J, the gap between germline ends came to 13 bases. Germline values: CDR1 MNHEY, CDR2 SVGEGT. CDR3 coding DNA: TGTGCCAGCAGTTTAGGCGGGTTGGCCTATGGCTACACCTTC. Residues: CASSLGGLAYGYTF.

The genes are TRBV7-2 and TRBJ1-1, with 7 bases aligning to TRBD1. Trimming removed 6 bases from V and 6 bases from J; junction bases left unmatched: 7. Germline V gene data show CDR1 as SGHTA and CDR2 as FQGNSA. CDR3 size: 13 residues. The CDR3 sequence: CASSRQGWAEAFF. As DNA, the CDR3 is TGTGCCAGCAGTCGACAGGGTTGGGCTGAAGCTTTCTTT.

The rearrangement uses TRBV29-1 and TRBJ2-5, with D uncertain. V was cut by 2 bases and J by 2 bases, with 6 bases left in between. The CDR3 length is 12 residues. The V gene's germline CDR1 is SQVTM and CDR2 ANQGSEA. CDR3 loop: CSVELGQETQYF. The CDR3 DNA reads TGCAGCGTTGAACTGGGGCAAGAGACCCAGTACTTC. The variable domain in full, completed from reference TRBV29-1 and TRBJ2-5, reads SAVISQKPSRDICQRGTSLTIQCQVDSQVTMMFWYRQQPGQSLTLIATANQGSEATYESGFVIDKFPISRPNLTFSTLTVSNMSPEDSSIYLCSVELGQETQYFGPGTRLLVL.

The chain is built from TRBV5-1 and TRBJ2-2; the D is unclear. CDR3 length: 15 residues. Germline V CDR1 and CDR2: SGHRS, YFSETQ. V lost 0 bases and J 0 bases, leaving 6 bases between the germline ends. The CDR3 region is CASSLASANTGELFF. CDR3 nucleotides: TGCGCCAGCAGCTTGGCGTCAGCGAACACCGGGGAGCTGTTTTTT.

This sequence joins TRBV5-4 and TRBJ2-3; D ambiguous. V dropped 2 bases and J dropped 4 bases, with 8 bases sitting between them. This CDR3 region has 13 residues. In germline, CDR1 is SGHNT, CDR2 YYREEE (reference sequence). The CDR3 spells CASSFSGSDTQYF. CDR3 sequence (DNA): TGTGCCAGCAGCTTCTCAGGATCAGATACGCAGTATTTT.

The V and J genes are TRBV18 and TRBJ2-1; D call uncertain. Germline assignment: CDR1 KGHSH and CDR2 LQKENI. V was shortened by 2 bases and J by 0 bases, with 8 bases between the two germline ends. CDR3 length: 15 residues. This CDR3 reads CASSPSTSSYNEQFF. For the CDR3, the DNA is TGTGCCAGCTCACCAAGCACCAGCTCCTACAATGAGCAGTTCTTC.

The V gene is TRBV11-2, the J gene TRBJ2-1, with no clear D. The V end lost 1 base, the J end lost 1 base, and 5 bases lay between the germline ends. Germline V CDR1 and CDR2: SGHAT, FQNNGV. The CDR3 consists of 14 residues. The CDR3 coding sequence is TGTGCCAGCAGCTTAGTAGAATCCTACAATGAGCAGTTCTTC. It specifies CASSLVESYNEQFF.

The V call is TRBV9, the J call TRBJ1-5; D is possibly TRBD1 (5 bases). The germline gives CDR1 SGDLS, CDR2 YYNGEE. The CDR3 is made up of 14 amino acids. V shed 4 bases and J shed 5 bases, with 13 bases lying between them. The CDR3 is CASSPWGGDQPQHF. The DNA of the CDR3 is TGTGCCAGCAGCCCCTGGGGGGGGGATCAGCCCCAGCATTTT.

The V and J genes are TRBV28 and TRBJ1-2; possible D gene TRBD1, 5 bases. From germline, CDR1 is MDHEN and CDR2 SYDVKM. V lost 6 bases to trimming and J lost 4 bases, with 12 bases between them. This CDR3 spans 13 amino acids. CDR3 loop: CASRSGAGYGYTF. DNA of the CDR3: TGTGCCAGCAGAAGTGGGGCGGGCTATGGCTACACCTTC.

V usage is TRBV18 and J usage is TRBJ2-5; 8 nucleotides match TRBD1. The CDR3 has 15 residues. CDR1 and CDR2 (germline): KGHSH, LQKENI. V trimming: 3 bases; J trimming: 5 bases; junction bases outside the gene matches: 8. CDR3 loop: CASSPMTGVLETQYF. The CDR3 DNA follows: TGTGCCAGCTCACCCATGACAGGGGTACTGGAGACCCAGTACTTC.

This clone has just one count. The gene calls are TRBV14 and TRBJ2-7; D remains ambiguous. The CDR3 covers 17 residues. Per germline, CDR1 SGHDN and CDR2 FVKESK. V was trimmed by 1 base and J by 3 bases, leaving 19 bases between them. The chain's CDR3 is CASSQGRFGFTGYEQYF. The CDR3 DNA sequence: TGTGCCAGCAGCCAAGGAAGGTTTGGGTTTACCGGCTACGAGCAGTACTTC. Together with reference TRBV14 and TRBJ2-7, the CDR3 gives the full variable domain: EAGVTQFPSHSVIEKGQTVTLRCDPISGHDNLYWYRRVMGKEIKFLLHFVKESKQDESGMPNNRFLAERTGGTYSTLKVQPAELEDSGVYFCASSQGRFGFTGYEQYFGPGTRLTVT.

CDR3 sequence reads: CASSPGLSYEQFF. CDR3 nucleotide sequence: TGTGCCAGCTCACCGGGACTCTCGTATGAGCAGTTCTTC. The rearrangement links TRBV18 to TRBJ2-1; D perhaps matches TRBD2 (6 bases). Per germline, CDR1 KGHSH and CDR2 LQKENI. This CDR3 is built from 13 residues. Trimming shortened V by 3 bases and J by 8 bases, and 11 bases separated the two germline ends.

In nucleotides, the CDR3 is TGTGCCAGCAGCTTGCGGGACACCAATCAGCCCCAGCATTTT. Protein sequence: CASSLRDTNQPQHF. This chain joins TRBV5-6 and TRBJ1-5; TRBD1 might be the D (6 bases). This CDR3 has 14 residues. CDR1 SGHDT and CDR2 YYEEEE come from the germline V gene. V was shortened by 1 base and J by 3 bases, with 8 bases between the two germline ends.

The chain uses TRBV19 and TRBJ1-5, with 10 bases fitting TRBD1. From germline, CDR1 is LNHDA and CDR2 SQIVND (reference sequence). This CDR3 region has 16 residues. V lost 4 bases, J lost 4 bases, and 7 bases stayed unmatched. Here the CDR3 DNA reads TGTGCCAGTAGTACCGAGACAGGGGGCTATAATCAGCCCCAGCATTTT. Amino acid sequence: CASSTETGGYNQPQHF.